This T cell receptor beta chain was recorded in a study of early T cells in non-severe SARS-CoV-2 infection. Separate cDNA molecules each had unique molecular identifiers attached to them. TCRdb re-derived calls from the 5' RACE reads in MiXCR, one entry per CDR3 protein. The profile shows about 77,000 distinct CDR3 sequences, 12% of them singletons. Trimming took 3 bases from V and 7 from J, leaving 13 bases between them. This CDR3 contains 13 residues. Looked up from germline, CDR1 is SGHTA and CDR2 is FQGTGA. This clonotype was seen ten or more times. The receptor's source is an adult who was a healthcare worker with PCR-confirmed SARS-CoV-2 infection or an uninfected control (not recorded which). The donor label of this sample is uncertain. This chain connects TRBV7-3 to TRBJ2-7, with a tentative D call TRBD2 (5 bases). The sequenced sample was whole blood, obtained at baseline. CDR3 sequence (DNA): TGTGCCAGCAGCTTGGAGGCTGAGGCAGAGCAGTACTTC. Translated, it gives CASSLEAEAEQYF.